One and the same sample provided the 2 T cell receptor beta chains below, sequenced in a study of T cell changes during pregnancy in multiple sclerosis (dated by TCRdb to the late 2010s). Receptor amplification or capture employed the immunoSEQ multiplex PCR assay. Entries here come from immuneACCESS through TCRdb and include only in-frame sequences with V and J called. Some clones fail to appear in such tables; in the studies checked, an unresolved V gene covers under half of the shortfall, and the cause of the remainder is unknown. This sample has over 50,000 clones in its table, and about 87% of those were observed once. The ten largest clones represent 0.85% to 0.95% of the sample. This material consisted of peripheral blood, taken in the first trimester of pregnancy. The receptors originated from a female donor in good health, enrolled as a control in a pregnancy study.

The chain has TRBV2 and TRBJ1-4, with unresolved D. The ends were cut back, 9 bases at V and 8 bases at J, with 22 bases in the middle. The germline V gene has CDR1 SNHLY and CDR2 FYNNEI. CDR3 size: 15 residues. The CDR3 bases are TGTGCCAGGAAGGCCCAGCAGGTTCGGGGAGAAAAACTGTTTTTT. Its protein is CARKAQQVRGEKLFF.

This clone was counted a single time. V usage is TRBV6-1 and J usage is TRBJ2-2; 8 bases are a match to TRBD1. Germline V gene sequence: CDR1 MNHNS, CDR2 SASEGT. This CDR3 has 16 residues. V was clipped by 4 bases and J by 1 base; unmatched bases: 5. The DNA for the CDR3 is TGTGCCAGCAGTGTCAGGGGGCGCGGGAACACCGGGGAGCTGTTTTTT. As protein: CASSVRGRGNTGELFF.